These 3 T cell receptor beta chains were sequenced from one sample in a study of T-cell reconstitution after alpha-beta-depleted transplantation in children. TCRbeta library preparation incorporated unique molecular identifiers. TCRdb re-derived calls from the PCR reads in MiXCR, one entry per CDR3 protein. Of 500,000 to 600,000 distinct CDR3 sequences listed, 20% to 30% were seen once; the top ten hold around a third. Sequences were derived from PBMCs, sampled before TCRalphabeta/CD19-depleted stem cell transplant. These receptors were collected from a boy under two years old with Wiskott-Aldrich syndrome, due to receive a stem cell transplant.

The chain links TRBV11-1 to TRBJ2-1, with 15 bases lining up with TRBD2. Looked up from germline, CDR1 is SGHAT and CDR2 is FQDESV (reference sequence). The CDR3 is made up of 19 amino acids. V trimming: 1 base; J trimming: 3 bases; junction bases outside the gene matches: 7. The CDR3 loop reads CASSLVGLAGGHDYNEQFF. Written as DNA, the CDR3 is TGTGCCAGCAGCTTAGTGGGACTAGCGGGAGGCCACGACTACAATGAGCAGTTCTTC.

The gene calls are TRBV11-3 and TRBJ2-2; D possibly corresponds to TRBD1 (6 bases). The germline gives CDR1 SGHNT, CDR2 YENEEA. V shed 8 bases and J shed 1 base, with 8 bases lying between them. The CDR3 spans 13 residues. The CDR3 DNA reads TGTGCCAGCGGGACACGGAACACCGGGGAGCTGTTTTTT. Translation: CASGTRNTGELFF.

This clonotype has more than one count but fewer than ten. The V gene is TRBV18, the J gene TRBJ2-5; TRBD1 agrees at 10 bases. This CDR3 spans 21 amino acids. Germline V gene sequence: CDR1 KGHSH, CDR2 LQKENI. Germline trimming cut 3 bases from V and 2 bases from J; bases unmatched to any gene: 21. This CDR3 reads CASSPTFLTSIGQGVQETQYF. DNA for the CDR3: TGTGCCAGCTCACCCACCTTCTTGACATCGATCGGACAGGGGGTACAAGAGACCCAGTACTTC. Combining the CDR3 with reference TRBV18 and TRBJ2-5 gives the whole variable domain NAGVMQNPRHLVRRRGQEARLRCSPMKGHSHVYWYRQLPEEGLKFMVYLQKENIIDESGMPKERFSAEFPKEGPSILRIQQVVRGDSAAYFCASSPTFLTSIGQGVQETQYFGPGTRLLVL.